This T cell receptor beta chain was sequenced in a study of neurological immune-mediated disorders. Study details: Relapsing-remitting patients made up about 90% of the 34 multiple sclerosis patients, and secondary progressive patients made up 3.

General study points: The repertoires of 18 of 34 multiple sclerosis patients fell into one related-CDR3 cluster (a possible signature) under phylogenetic grouping. Private repertoires in all groups were suggested by the absence of shared CDR3 amino acid sequences among expanded clones across subjects.

This clonotype was found many times. Antigen specificity is unknown. TCRdb re-called the 5' RACE reads with MiXCR, one entry per CDR3 protein. The top ten clones hold 6.5% to 9.5% of a sample with over 75,000 distinct CDR3 sequences, almost 6% of them seen once. Documented time point: longitudinal time-point 2. The CDR3 loop spans 14 amino acids. Germline V lookup: CDR1 SNHLY, CDR2 FYNNEI. The V and J ends lost 3 bases and 7 bases respectively, with 13 bases between them. The rearrangement links TRBV2 to TRBJ1-3; D remains ambiguous. Source material: PBMCs. This TCR was sampled from a woman aged 55-69 years with multiple sclerosis. The CDR3 spells CASSEGPDGNTIYF. The DNA for the CDR3 is TGTGCCAGCAGTGAGGGTCCTGACGGCAACACCATATATTTT.